The clone carrying this T cell receptor (beta chain) came up once. V was pared by 2 bases and J by 1 base, with 15 bases between. Germline V CDR1 and CDR2: LGHDT, YNNKEL (reference sequence). CDR3 length: 17 amino acids. Per the study methods: The authors estimated nucleated cell counts from reference gene primer amplification. Assay used: immunoSEQ multiplex PCR; TCRdb lists only in-frame clones, some missing. V and J calls and clone size come straight from that table; D and trimming were deduced from the DNA. This table holds about 250,000 clones, about nine tenths found once. These data are taken from a study of blood T cell repertoires in COVID-19. Study-level information: Sites in the United States, Italy and Spain provided acute and convalescent COVID-19 samples.

The chain uses TRBV3-1 (or the pseudogene TRBV3-2) and TRBJ1-3; weak D call: TRBD1 (5 bases). This clonotype was sampled from a man between 40 and 49 years old who had recovered from COVID-19. Source material: PBMCs or T cells enriched from blood (not recorded which). CDR3 region: CASSQLARGYSGNTIYF. CDR3 DNA sequence: TGTGCCAGCAGCCAACTTGCCCGGGGGTATTCTGGAAACACCATATATTTT.